The clone carrying this TCR beta chain was detected only a few times. Other DNA sequences in this sample translate to the same CDR3. Trimming took off 5 bases at V and 2 bases at J, with 4 bases between the two ends. Germline V gene sequence: CDR1 SGHAT, CDR2 FQNNGV. The CDR3 contains 11 residues. The sample comes from a study of blood T cell repertoires in COVID-19. Across the whole study: Spain, Italy and the United States supplied samples that represented acute and convalescent COVID-19. Nucleic acid was either cDNA or gDNA, and it came from T cells, B-cell-depleted T cells, or PBMCs.

In the original processing: It was from reference gene primer amplification that nucleated cell counts were estimated. Sequencing used immunoSEQ multiplex PCR; TCRdb keeps in-frame clones, though not all of them. The DNA gave D and trimming, while V, J and clone size come from that table. The table records about 250,000 clones, around nine tenths of them present only once. The chain is built from TRBV11-2 and TRBJ2-7; D remains ambiguous. The clonotype originates from a man aged 18 to 29 with active or convalescent COVID-19. The sample taken for sequencing was peripheral blood. The CDR3 reads CASSLTYEQYF. The CDR3 nucleotides read TGTGCCAGCAGCCTTACCTACGAGCAGTACTTC.